This T cell receptor (beta chain) was sequenced during a study of cytomegalovirus exposure and HLA in healthy donors. At the level of the study: One earlier analysis, a look at 180 million or so T cells, found more than 100 million unique TCR beta sequences. Points from the study as a whole: A missense DCLRE1C variant was associated with V- and J-gene trimming of TCR beta chains in a later analysis, and an independent cohort replicated the association. Overall, about 160 TCR beta chains were annotated as cytomegalovirus-associated.

Likely unrecorded immune exposures existed in these nominally healthy donors. V lost 1 base, J lost 4 bases, and 4 bases stayed unmatched. CDR3 size: 15 residues. Per germline, CDR1 SGHTA and CDR2 FQGNSA. This PCR relied on a set of 60 Vbeta primers and 13 Jbeta primers. TCRdb's table, derived via immunoSEQ multiplex PCR, lists solely in-frame clones and lacks some. Of under 200,000 clones listed, roughly three quarters are singletons. For this clone: Its specificity is not known.

Sequenced sample: PBMCs. The TCR comes from a middle-aged woman in good health and CMV-seropositive. This rearrangement joins TRBV7-2 to TRBJ1-3; 7 bases fit TRBD1. The CDR3 region has the DNA TGTGCCAGCAGCTTAGGCAGGGGGTTCGGAAACACCATATATTTT. Translation gives CASSLGRGFGNTIYF.